This TCR beta chain emerged from a study of CD8 T cells in Susac syndrome. cDNA came from roughly 0.53 to 1 ug RNA primed by random hexamers. TCRdb re-analysed the immunoSEQ multiplex PCR reads in MiXCR, keeping a single row per CDR3 protein. The table has about 140,000 distinct CDR3 sequences, approximately 95% seen once. The germline CDR1 and CDR2 sequences are ENHRY and SYGVKD. The CDR3 sequence is 12 residues long. The ends were cut back, 0 bases at V and 6 bases at J, with 4 bases in the middle. The chain links TRBV10-3 to TRBJ2-3; D ambiguous. The sequenced sample consisted of CD8+ T cells from PBMCs. This clonotype originated in a human donor with Susac syndrome. The CDR3 sequence: CAISESADTQYF. The CDR3 region has the DNA TGTGCCATCAGTGAGTCGGCGGATACGCAGTATTTT.